The sequence of this T cell receptor beta chain was determined in a study of cytomegalovirus exposure and HLA in healthy donors. Study background: HLA-typed donors were the source of 86 million or so unique TCRs held in an early data release. Across almost 400 genotyped donors, roughly 80% landed in the Caucasian-associated ancestry cluster. Findings of the study overall: As was reported, the HLA-A and HLA-B alleles of most subjects were accurately predicted from TCR beta sequences. Indistinguishable V segments, including TRBV6-2 and TRBV6-3, were excluded.

This clone was recorded only once. Its antigen remains unidentified. The PCR contained 60 Vbeta and 13 Jbeta primers. Clones were read by immunoSEQ multiplex PCR, and TCRdb kept only the in-frame ones, dropping some. The sample lists 110,000 or so clones, around 77% seen once, with about 5% in the top ten. Per germline, CDR1 MNHNY and CDR2 SVGAGI (reference sequence). Trimming took 2 bases from V and 2 from J, leaving 8 bases between them. This CDR3 comprises 14 residues. The rearrangement links TRBV6-6 to TRBJ2-3; maybe TRBD1 (6 bases). The sample consisted of PBMCs. The receptor was isolated from a woman aged 25 to 39 in good health and CMV-seropositive. Written as DNA, the CDR3 is TGTGCCAGCAGTTACACAGGGTCCACAGATACGCAGTATTTT. Encoded protein: CASSYTGSTDTQYF.